The clone carrying this T cell receptor (beta chain) appeared many times. Its antigen is unidentified. TCRdb fed the 5' RACE reads into MiXCR, producing one record per CDR3 protein. Here the sample spans 280,000 or so distinct CDR3 sequences, roughly 9% being singletons. The germline CDR1 and CDR2 sequences are KGHSH and LQKENI. This CDR3 is 14 amino acids long. After removal of 3 bases from V and 6 bases from J, the junction contained 6 bases not matched to a gene. The sample is drawn from a study of T cells after yellow fever vaccination. Findings of the study overall: A weaker secondary response peaked on day 5, the primary on day 15.

The source was CD4+ T cells sorted from PBMCs, collected 5 days after the yellow fever booster vaccination. This TCR was sampled from a man aged 18 to 30 who received the YFV17D yellow fever vaccine. The rearrangement links TRBV18 to TRBJ1-2, with 8 positions matching TRBD1. CDR3 sequence: CASSPFSDRDGYTF. The CDR3 DNA reads as TGTGCCAGCTCACCGTTTTCGGACAGGGATGGCTACACCTTC.